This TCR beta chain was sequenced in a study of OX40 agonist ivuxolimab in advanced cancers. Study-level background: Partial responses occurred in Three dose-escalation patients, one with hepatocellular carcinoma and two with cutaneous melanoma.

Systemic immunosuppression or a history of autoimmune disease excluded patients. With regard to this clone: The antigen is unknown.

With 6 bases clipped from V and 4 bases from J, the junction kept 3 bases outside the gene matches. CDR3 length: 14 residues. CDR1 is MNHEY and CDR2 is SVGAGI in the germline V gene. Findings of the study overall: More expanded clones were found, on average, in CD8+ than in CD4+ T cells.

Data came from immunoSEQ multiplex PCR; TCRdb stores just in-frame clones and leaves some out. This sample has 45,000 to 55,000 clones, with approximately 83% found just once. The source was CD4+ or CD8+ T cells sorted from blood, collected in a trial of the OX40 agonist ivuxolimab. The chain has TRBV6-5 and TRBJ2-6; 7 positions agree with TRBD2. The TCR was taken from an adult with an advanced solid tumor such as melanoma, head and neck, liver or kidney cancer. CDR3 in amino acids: CASRGEGGANVLTF. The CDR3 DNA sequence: TGTGCCAGCAGGGGGGAGGGAGGGGCCAACGTCCTGACTTTC.